The rows below give T cell receptor beta chains drawn from one sample of a study of cytomegalovirus exposure and HLA in healthy donors. Assay: immunoSEQ multiplex PCR; the TCRdb copy retains only in-frame clones and omits some. The sample has a few hundred thousand clones; 70% to 80% are singletons. Sequencing was done on a sample of PBMCs. These receptors originate from a woman aged 55-75 years in good health and CMV-seropositive. The CDR3 runs from the conserved cysteine through the conserved F or W. D genes are given only for firm matches. Not all rows give a size; the values are once, few, many and, for expanded clones, a class.

D: TRBD1
V: TRBV10-3
J: TRBJ2-2
size: .
DNA: TGTGCCATTTCTAAGCCACAGGGGGGAACCGGGGAGCTGTTTTTT
CDR3: CAISKPQGGTGELFF

D: .
V: TRBV5-8
J: TRBJ1-1
size: .
DNA: TGTGCCAGCAGCTTGGCCCTGACGGGAGACAAAGCTTTCTTT
CDR3: CASSLALTGDKAFF

D: TRBD2
V: TRBV11-2
J: TRBJ2-7
size: .
DNA: TGTGCCAGCAGCTTAACTAGCGGGATGACCTACGAGCAGTACTTC
CDR3: CASSLTSGMTYEQYF

D: .
V: TRBV5-4
J: TRBJ2-7
size: .
DNA: TGTGCCAGCAGCTTGGCCGGGATAGGCTCCTACGAGCAGTACTTC
CDR3: CASSLAGIGSYEQYF

D: TRBD2
V: TRBV6-5
J: TRBJ2-7
size: .
DNA: TGTGCCAGCACGACTAGCGGGGGGGAGCAGTACTTC
CDR3: CASTTSGGEQYF

D: TRBD2
V: TRBV27
J: TRBJ2-1
size: .
DNA: TGTGCCAGCAGTTCGGCCCTCTCGTCCGGGACTAGCGGGGGGAAAAGGGAGGATGAGCAGTTCTTC
CDR3: CASSSALSSGTSGGKREDEQFF

D: .
V: TRBV6-5
J: TRBJ1-2
size: .
DNA: TGTGCCAGCACGCGAGGCAGTAGTGGCTACACCTTC
CDR3: CASTRGSSGYTF

D: TRBD1
V: TRBV18
J: TRBJ1-4
size: .
DNA: TGTGCCAGCTCCGCGGACAGGGGTCGGGAAAAACTGTTTTTT
CDR3: CASSADRGREKLFF

D: TRBD2
V: TRBV7-2
J: TRBJ2-7
size: once
DNA: TGTGCCAGCAGCTTACAAACGGGGGGGTTGGACGAGCAGTACTTC
CDR3: CASSLQTGGLDEQYF

D: TRBD2
V: TRBV5-1
J: TRBJ2-3
size: .
DNA: TGCGCCAGCAGCTTACGCGGGAGCGGTACGGATACGCAGTATTTT
CDR3: CASSLRGSGTDTQYF

D: .
V: TRBV7-2
J: TRBJ1-1
size: .
DNA: TGTGCCAGCAGCTTAGCGCGGGGCCGGGGGACTGAAGCTTTCTTT
CDR3: CASSLARGRGTEAFF

D: TRBD1
V: TRBV27
J: TRBJ2-7
size: few
DNA: TGTGCCAGCAGTTACAGGGGACCCTCCTACGAGCAGTACTTC
CDR3: CASSYRGPSYEQYF

D: .
V: TRBV5-1
J: TRBJ1-2
size: few
DNA: TGCGCCAGCAGCTTGACTGTAAACTATGGCTACACCTTC
CDR3: CASSLTVNYGYTF

D: .
V: TRBV5-1
J: TRBJ2-3
size: .
DNA: TGCGCCAGCAGCTTGAACAGACGCCTCAAAACAGATACGCAGTATTTT
CDR3: CASSLNRRLKTDTQYF

D: TRBD1
V: TRBV4-3
J: TRBJ1-6
size: .
DNA: TGCGCCAGCAGCCAAGGTCGGACAGGGGGCAAAGATAATTCACCCCTCCACTTT
CDR3: CASSQGRTGGKDNSPLHF

D: .
V: TRBV9
J: TRBJ1-2
size: .
DNA: TGTGCCAGCAGCGTAGGCGGGAGGGTGGATGGCTACACCTTC
CDR3: CASSVGGRVDGYTF

D: TRBD1
V: TRBV7-9
J: TRBJ2-4
size: .
DNA: TGTGCCAGCAGCGAAAGGGGGCCCCAAAACATTCAGTACTTC
CDR3: CASSERGPQNIQYF

D: TRBD2
V: TRBV6-1
J: TRBJ2-3
size: .
DNA: TGTGCCAGCAGTGAGGGAGGGAGGGCCAGAGATACGCAGTATTTT
CDR3: CASSEGGRARDTQYF

D: .
V: TRBV4-1
J: TRBJ1-4
size: few
DNA: TGCGCCAGCAGCCAAGGCGGATCTGAAAAACTGTTTTTT
CDR3: CASSQGGSEKLFF

D: .
V: TRBV25-1
J: TRBJ1-4
size: .
DNA: TGTGCCAGCAGTGAGCTGAGCAGGTATGAAAAACTGTTTTTT
CDR3: CASSELSRYEKLFF

D: TRBD1
V: TRBV27
J: TRBJ1-1
size: .
DNA: TGTGCCAGCAGTAGACGGACAGGGGTGAACACTGAAGCTTTCTTT
CDR3: CASSRRTGVNTEAFF

D: TRBD2
V: TRBV12-5
J: TRBJ2-1
size: .
DNA: TGTGCTAGTGGTCTCGGGACTACCGACTCCAATGAGCAGTTCTTC
CDR3: CASGLGTTDSNEQFF

D: TRBD2
V: TRBV5-6
J: TRBJ2-5
size: .
DNA: TGTGCCAGCAGCTTAGGGGGGCCGGCGGGGGGGGCCCAGTACTTC
CDR3: CASSLGGPAGGAQYF

D: .
V: TRBV10-3
J: TRBJ2-2
size: .
DNA: TGTGCCATCAGTGAACTCCCCCCCTCAGCTATACGACTAACCGGGGAGCTGTTTTTT
CDR3: CAISELPPSAIRLTGELFF

D: TRBD1
V: TRBV19
J: TRBJ1-6
size: .
DNA: TGTGCCAGTAGTGACAGGGTTAGGGGAAATTCACCCCTCCACTTT
CDR3: CASSDRVRGNSPLHF

D: .
V: TRBV18
J: TRBJ2-7
size: .
DNA: TGTGCCAGCTCACAGGCGGCCTCCTCCTACGAGCAGTACTTC
CDR3: CASSQAASSYEQYF

D: TRBD1
V: TRBV5-4
J: TRBJ2-2
size: few
DNA: TGTGCCAGCAGCTCCGGGACAGGGGTCACCGGGGAGCTGTTTTTT
CDR3: CASSSGTGVTGELFF

D: TRBD1
V: TRBV5-4
J: TRBJ1-2
size: .
DNA: TGTGCCACCCGGGACAGAGACTATGGCTACACCTTC
CDR3: CATRDRDYGYTF

D: .
V: TRBV2
J: TRBJ2-1
size: .
DNA: TGTGCCAGCAGTGAACAGGAAGGATACAATGAGCAGTTCTTC
CDR3: CASSEQEGYNEQFF

D: TRBD1
V: TRBV7-9
J: TRBJ1-4
size: .
DNA: TGTGCCAGCAGCTTGACAGGGGGGCTAGAAAAACTGTTTTTT
CDR3: CASSLTGGLEKLFF